One and the same sample provided the 20 T cell receptor beta chains below, sequenced in a study of blood T cell repertoires in COVID-19. Assay used: immunoSEQ multiplex PCR; TCRdb lists only in-frame clones, some missing. Counted here are around 140,000 clones, approximately 82% occurring once; the ten biggest clones make up 10%. Material for sequencing was peripheral blood. The source of these receptors is a man in his sixties with active or convalescent COVID-19.

The chain couples TRBV23-1 to TRBJ2-7; 10 bases fit TRBD2. TRBV23-1 is placed among ORFs of uncertain function. J gave up 3 bases and V 3 bases, and 17 bases lay outside the gene matches. The CDR3 runs to 19 residues. Here the CDR3 reads CASSHPWTEAGTSVYEQYV. The CDR3 DNA sequence: TGCGCCAGCAGTCATCCCTGGACAGAGGCCGGGACTAGCGTCTACGAGCAGTACGTC.

The chain couples TRBV9 to TRBJ2-5; 10 bases are a match to TRBD2. Trimming removed 2 bases from V and 5 bases from J; junction bases left unmatched: 6. This CDR3 comprises 15 residues. From germline, CDR1 is SGDLS and CDR2 YYNGEE. The CDR3 DNA follows: TGTGCCAGCAGCGTTGATAGCGGGAGGTTGGAGACCCAGTACTTC. Translated, it gives CASSVDSGRLETQYF. Supplemented by reference TRBV9 and TRBJ2-5, the full variable domain reads DSGVTQTPKHLITATGQRVTLRCSPRSGDLSVYWYQQSLDQGLQFLIQYYNGEERAKGNILERFSAQQFPDLHSELNLSSLELGDSALYFCASSVDSGRLETQYFGPGTRLLVL.

V gene TRBV10-3 combines with J gene TRBJ1-5; D might be TRBD1 (5 bases). Germline V lookup: CDR1 ENHRY, CDR2 SYGVKD. The ends were cut back, 3 bases at V and 1 base at J, with 10 bases in the middle. The CDR3 extends over 15 amino acids. The CDR3 spells CAISDREGSNQPQHF. The CDR3 coding sequence is TGTGCCATCAGTGATCGGGAGGGGAGCAATCAGCCCCAGCATTTT.

The chain employs TRBV7-9 and TRBJ2-3; the match to TRBD1 covers 10 bases. There are 16 residues in the CDR3. Germline V gene data show CDR1 as SEHNR and CDR2 as FQNEAQ (reference sequence). V lost 0 bases, J lost 3 bases, and 3 bases stayed unmatched. CDR3 amino acids: CASSLALGQGTDTQYF. DNA for the CDR3: TGTGCCAGCAGCTTAGCGCTGGGACAGGGGACAGATACGCAGTATTTT.

CDR3 amino acids: CASSLLGQGVSYNSPLHF. DNA for the CDR3: TGTGCCAGCAGCTTATTGGGTCAGGGGGTCTCCTATAATTCACCCCTCCACTTT. The chain has TRBV7-2 and TRBJ1-6; TRBD1 matches 7 bases. The V and J ends lost 2 bases and 0 bases, in that order; junction bases with no gene match: 7. The length of the CDR3 is 18 residues. CDR1 is SGHTA, CDR2 FQGNSA, per germline.

The chain uses TRBV7-2 and TRBJ1-2; no clear D gene. This CDR3 spans 15 amino acids. CDR1 is SGHTA and CDR2 is FQGNSA in the germline V gene. With 1 base removed from V and 0 bases from J, the gap between germline ends came to 9 bases. The CDR3 sequence: CASSLGYTSNYGYTF. The CDR3 region has the DNA TGTGCCAGCAGCTTAGGTTACACCTCTAACTATGGCTACACCTTC.

The chain carries TRBV19 and TRBJ1-5; the D gene is possibly TRBD1 (5 bases). This CDR3 has 14 residues. CDR1 is LNHDA and CDR2 is SQIVND in the germline V gene (reference sequence). Trimming shortened V by 6 bases and J by 0 bases, and 9 bases separated the two germline ends. CDR3 nucleotides: TGTGCCAGTAGCCGACAGAATAGCAATCAGCCCCAGCATTTT. Protein product: CASSRQNSNQPQHF.

This chain uses TRBV5-1 with TRBJ2-5; TRBD2 matches at 8 bases. Unmatched junction bases numbered 8, after V lost 0 bases and J lost 4 bases. This CDR3 is 16 amino acids long. The germline gives CDR1 SGHRS, CDR2 YFSETQ. The CDR3 coding sequence is TGCGCCAGCAGCTTGGCCCCAGCGGGGGCAGGAGAGACCCAGTACTTC. Translation gives CASSLAPAGAGETQYF.

The gene calls are TRBV24-1 and TRBJ2-1, with 7 bases identical to TRBD2. This CDR3 has 16 residues. Per germline, CDR1 KGHDR and CDR2 SFDVKD. J gave up 10 bases and V 4 bases, and 15 bases lay outside the gene matches. The CDR3: CATSETSGLPGSEQFF. The CDR3 nucleotides read TGTGCCACCAGTGAGACTTCGGGACTACCGGGTTCGGAGCAGTTCTTC.

The DNA for the CDR3 is TGCGCCAGCAGCCAGCTAGCGGGGTACGAGCAGTACTTC. It codes for CASSQLAGYEQYF. The gene calls are TRBV4-1 and TRBJ2-7; 9 positions agree with TRBD2. The length of the CDR3 is 13 residues. The germline gives CDR1 MGHRA, CDR2 YSYEKL. J gave up 4 bases and V 3 bases, and 1 base lay outside the gene matches.

The table lists this clone with a count of one. The chain couples TRBV4-3 to TRBJ2-1, with 10 bases aligning to TRBD2. With V trimmed by 4 bases and J by 13 bases, 19 bases remained unmatched. The CDR3 contains 17 residues. Per germline, CDR1 LGHNA and CDR2 YSLEER. CDR3 DNA: TGCGCCAGCAGCCCTGGCCAACTAGCGGGACCAGGGGAGAAACAGTTCTTC. Amino acids: CASSPGQLAGPGEKQFF.

This clone was found once. The rearrangement links TRBV29-1 to TRBJ1-4; D is possibly TRBD1 (6 bases). In germline, CDR1 is SQVTM, CDR2 ANQGSEA. V lost 7 bases and J lost 7, with 13 bases in between. The CDR3 runs to 12 residues. The chain's CDR3 is CSGGQRLEKLFF. The CDR3 coding sequence is TGCAGCGGAGGACAGCGACTTGAAAAACTGTTTTTT. The full variable domain, in which reference TRBV29-1 and TRBJ1-4 provide the parts outside the CDR3, is SAVISQKPSRDICQRGTSLTIQCQVDSQVTMMFWYRQQPGQSLTLIATANQGSEATYESGFVIDKFPISRPNLTFSTLTVSNMSPEDSSIYLCSGGQRLEKLFFGSGTQLSVL.

This clone was picked up one time. The chain recombines TRBV4-3 with TRBJ2-2, with D perhaps matching TRBD1 (6 bases). The CDR3 is 15 residues long. The germline CDR1 and CDR2 sequences are LGHNA and YSLEER. Trimming took off 6 bases at V and 3 bases at J, with 14 bases between the two ends. Written as DNA, the CDR3 is TGCGCCAGCAGAGACGGACAGCTCGACACCGGGGAGCTGTTTTTT. It encodes CASRDGQLDTGELFF.

V usage is TRBV18 and J usage is TRBJ2-2; 7 bases map to TRBD2. The V gene's germline CDR1 is KGHSH and CDR2 LQKENI. Losses at the gene ends were 4 bases for V and 1 base for J; bases not matched to a gene: 6. There are 16 residues in the CDR3. CDR3 sequence: CASSLVAGVNTGELFF. CDR3 DNA sequence: TGTGCCAGCTCACTGGTAGCGGGCGTGAACACCGGGGAGCTGTTTTTT.

This sequence joins TRBV18 and TRBJ1-6; no firm D call. V lost 0 bases and J lost 10, with 13 bases in between. The CDR3 loop spans 15 amino acids. Germline V gives CDR1 KGHSH, CDR2 LQKENI. Here the CDR3 DNA reads TGTGCCAGCTCACCACCGGGAGGCCTAGGGTCACCCCTCCACTTT. As protein: CASSPPGGLGSPLHF.

The chain is built from TRBV4-3 and TRBJ2-3; D call uncertain. Trimming removed 1 base at V and 2 bases at J, with 10 bases between. Germline CDR1 and CDR2: LGHNA and YSLEER. The CDR3 spans 15 residues. CDR3 bases: TGCGCCAGCAGCCAAGGTTTTGGCCCCACAGATACGCAGTATTTT. Its protein is CASSQGFGPTDTQYF.

This clone occurred a few times. This chain joins TRBV28 and TRBJ2-7, with a weak D call TRBD2 (6 bases). The CDR3 covers 14 residues. V was clipped by 5 bases and J by 0 bases, with 11 bases between them. Germline-derived CDR1 and CDR2 are MDHEN and SYDVKM. CDR3 sequence reads: CASSVLGGSYEQYV. The CDR3 DNA is TGTGCCAGCAGTGTCTTGGGGGGCTCCTACGAGCAGTACGTC.

This clone occurred once. DNA for the CDR3: TGTGCCAGCAGCCCCCCGGGACTAGCTCCTAGCATTCAGTACTTC. Translated: CASSPPGLAPSIQYF. The chain recombines TRBV9 with TRBJ2-4, with TRBD2 matching over 9 bases. V shed 4 bases, J shed 9 bases, and the junction held 11 bases outside the gene matches. The CDR3 is 15 residues long. Germline-derived CDR1 and CDR2 are SGDLS and YYNGEE.

The genes are TRBV29-1 and TRBJ2-3; 9 nucleotides line up with TRBD1. This CDR3 comprises 15 residues. The germline gives CDR1 SQVTM, CDR2 ANQGSEA. V was clipped by 6 bases and J by 4 bases; unmatched bases: 11. The CDR3 here is CSVRQGGDPPDTQYF. For the CDR3, the DNA is TGCAGCGTAAGACAGGGGGGAGATCCACCAGATACGCAGTATTTT.

V and J are TRBV7-8 and TRBJ1-2; 7 bases are a match to TRBD1. The CDR3 has 16 residues. V was clipped by 1 base and J by 6 bases; unmatched bases: 11. Germline CDR1 SGHVS, CDR2 FQNEAQ. The chain's CDR3 is CASSLEGAGIVNGYTF. DNA of the CDR3: TGTGCCAGCAGCTTAGAGGGGGCAGGAATTGTGAATGGCTACACCTTC.